Given below is one T cell receptor beta chain in context. Its antigen is not identified. The extraction recovered at least 5.5 micrograms of total RNA per sample. This entry belongs to a study of blood T cells in healthy people across ages. Using a J-beta primer mix together with a sample-barcoded 5' primer, a second PCR was run for roughly 6 to 12 cycles. Unique molecular identifiers of 12 random nucleotides labeled each cDNA. Using its own MiXCR run on the 5' RACE reads, TCRdb lists one record per CDR3 protein. The top ten hold about 2.9% of the sample, which has approximately 780,000 distinct CDR3 sequences, around 24% seen once. Findings and limits, study-wide: Naive CD4+ cells and diversity were both higher in long-lived donors than in aged donors.

These same records also appear under a second study, on T cells of mothers and their children. That publication notes: Related pairs of mothers and children showed slightly higher, non-significant overlap versus unrelated pairs.

The sequencing sample was made of blood. This TCR was sampled from a boy between 5 and 17 years old in good health.

The CDR3 DNA is TGTGCCACAAGGGGGCTAGCGGGGAGATACACAGATACGCAGTATTTT. It is translated as CATRGLAGRYTDTQYF. This chain uses TRBV10-3 with TRBJ2-3; TRBD2 aligns across 9 bases. The CDR3 is 16 residues long. V dropped 10 bases and J dropped 2; count of bases not matched to a gene: 13. CDR1 and CDR2 from the germline V gene are ENHRY and SYGVKD.